The 26 T cell receptor beta chains reported below all come from one sample, sequenced in a study of vaccination effects on CD4 cells after COVID-19. This table comes from immunoSEQ multiplex PCR, and its TCRdb copy is limited to in-frame clones, with some not included. The sample lists about 53,000 clones, approximately 80% seen once, with less than 4% in the top ten. Their cognate antigens are unknown. Isolating CD4+ T cells followed approximately 9 days of culture. The sequences come from CD4+ T cells from PBMCs cultured without peptide, collected before COVID-19 vaccination. Receptors were obtained from a human donor who received a COVID-19 vaccine.

The chain couples TRBV19 to TRBJ1-1, with TRBD1 identical over 7 bases. There are 13 residues in the CDR3. Germline CDR1 LNHDA, CDR2 SQIVND (reference sequence). J gave up 4 bases and V 5 bases, and 4 bases lay outside the gene matches. In DNA form, the CDR3 reads TGTGCCAGTAGTGGGACAGTGGCCACTGAAGCTTTCTTT. This translates into CASSGTVATEAFF.

The CDR3 sequence: CASSLGTGGYSTEAFF. In nucleotides, the CDR3 is TGTGCCAGCAGCTTGGGGACAGGGGGCTATTCCACTGAAGCTTTCTTT. The genes are TRBV5-6 and TRBJ1-1, with 11 bases aligning to TRBD1. The germline V gene has CDR1 SGHDT and CDR2 YYEEEE. The V gene end was trimmed by 0 bases and the J gene end by 4 bases; junction bases not matched to a gene: 5. This CDR3 is 16 amino acids long.

The genes are TRBV27 and TRBJ2-7; TRBD1 might be the D (5 bases). V shed 5 bases and J shed 0 bases, with 11 bases lying between them. Looked up from germline, CDR1 is MNHEY and CDR2 is SMNVEV (reference sequence). The CDR3 loop spans 14 amino acids. The CDR3 nucleotides are TGTGCCAGCAGTCCAAGGGGTTACTCCTACGAGCAGTACGTC. Protein sequence: CASSPRGYSYEQYV.

The chain combines TRBV19 with TRBJ2-6; 10 nucleotides agree with TRBD1. Germline CDR1 LNHDA, CDR2 SQIVND (reference sequence). CDR3 length equals 17 residues. The trim removed 6 bases at V and 3 bases at J, leaving 8 bases unmatched. The CDR3: CASSRQGAQSGANVLTF. CDR3 DNA: TGTGCCAGTAGCCGACAGGGGGCGCAAAGTGGGGCCAACGTCCTGACTTTC.

The rearrangement uses TRBV30 and TRBJ1-2; the match to TRBD1 covers 7 bases. This CDR3 has 11 amino acids. Trimming cost V 8 bases and J 9 bases; bases outside gene matches: 9. CDR1 and CDR2 (germline): GTSNPN, SVGIG (reference sequence). This CDR3 is CALGTVGRYTF. The CDR3 nucleotides are TGTGCCCTGGGGACAGTGGGTCGCTACACCTTC. The full variable domain, with the rest looked up from reference TRBV30 and TRBJ1-2, is SQTIHQWPATLVQPVGSPLSLECTVEGTSNPNLYWYRQAAGRGLQLLFYSVGIGQISSEVPQNLSASRPQDRQFILSSKKLLLSDSGFYLCALGTVGRYTFGSGTRLTVV.

The chain links TRBV27 to TRBJ1-4; the D gene is possibly TRBD1 (5 bases). The CDR3 is made up of 15 amino acids. V lost 3 bases and J 4 bases, leaving 12 bases between the germline ends. Germline lookup yields CDR1 MNHEY and CDR2 SMNVEV (reference sequence). Written as DNA, the CDR3 is TGTGCCAGCAGTTTCACAGGTGGAGTTAATGAAAAACTGTTTTTT. Encoded protein: CASSFTGGVNEKLFF.

V and J are TRBV2 and TRBJ2-7; D is ambiguous. The V gene's germline CDR1 is SNHLY and CDR2 FYNNEI. V lost 6 bases, J lost 4 bases, and 10 bases lay in between. The CDR3 runs 12 residues. The chain's CDR3 is CASRATSYEQYV. CDR3 coding DNA: TGTGCCAGCAGGGCGACTTCATACGAGCAGTACGTC.

The chain combines TRBV27 with TRBJ2-3; TRBD2 matches at 9 bases. CDR3 size: 13 residues. Per germline, CDR1 MNHEY and CDR2 SMNVEV (reference sequence). With 6 bases clipped from V and 6 bases from J, the junction kept 4 bases outside the gene matches. The CDR3 sequence: CASRLAGLDTQYF. CDR3 coding DNA: TGTGCCAGCAGGCTAGCGGGGCTCGATACGCAGTATTTT.

The V gene is TRBV10-1, the J gene TRBJ2-1; 10 bases match TRBD2. The junction had 5 bases not matched to a gene; V was cut back by 3 bases and J by 3 bases. The CDR3 runs to 16 residues. Germline CDR1 and CDR2: WNHNN and SYGVQD (reference sequence). CDR3 sequence (DNA): TGCGCCAGCAGTGATTTTCGGACTAGCGGCTACAATGAGCAGTTCTTC. It is translated as CASSDFRTSGYNEQFF.

This clone was picked up a small number of times. V usage is TRBV28 and J usage is TRBJ1-3; D not resolved. Germline CDR1 and CDR2: MDHEN and SYDVKM. The germline V and J ends were trimmed by 3 bases and 1 base, with 10 bases remaining between them. The CDR3 runs to 15 residues. The CDR3 here is CASSLSRTSGNTIYF. The DNA for the CDR3 is TGTGCCAGCAGTTTGAGCAGAACATCTGGAAACACCATATATTTT.

V gene TRBV24-1 combines with J gene TRBJ1-5; TRBD1 matches 7 bases. CDR3 length: 16 residues. Germline lookup yields CDR1 KGHDR and CDR2 SFDVKD. Trimming removed 3 bases from V and 4 bases from J; junction bases left unmatched: 8. The CDR3 DNA is TGTGCCACCAGTGATAAGACAGGGAACCTGAATCAGCCCCAGCATTTT. Translating gives CATSDKTGNLNQPQHF.

This rearrangement joins TRBV10-3 to TRBJ2-3; 8 bases are shared with TRBD2. Germline V gene lookup returns CDR1 ENHRY and CDR2 SYGVKD. V trimming: 4 bases; J trimming: 6 bases; junction bases outside the gene matches: 12. This CDR3 is built from 16 residues. The CDR3 DNA reads TGTGCCATCAGTGTCTTTGGCGGGGGGCGGTCGGATACGCAGTATTTT. The encoded protein is CAISVFGGGRSDTQYF.

This chain uses TRBV9 with TRBJ2-2; 8 positions agree with TRBD2. V was clipped by 3 bases and J by 7 bases; unmatched bases: 11. Germline-derived CDR1 and CDR2 are SGDLS and YYNGEE. This CDR3 region has 16 residues. Here the CDR3 reads CASSGSGGLAGGELFF. Written as DNA, the CDR3 is TGTGCCAGCAGCGGAAGCGGGGGCCTGGCGGGCGGGGAGCTGTTTTTT.

This chain uses TRBV6-4 with TRBJ2-1, with TRBD1 as a possible D gene (5 bases). Trimming removed 10 bases from V and 6 bases from J, with 13 bases in between. Per germline, CDR1 MRHNA and CDR2 SNTAGT. The CDR3 spans 12 residues. This chain's CDR3 is CAKTDIGNEQFF. DNA of the CDR3: TGTGCCAAGACGGACATTGGCAATGAGCAGTTCTTC.

The DNA of the CDR3 is TGTGCCAGCAGCCAAGGGGGGGGTCCAACCGGGGAGCTGTTTTTT. Amino acids: CASSQGGGPTGELFF. V is TRBV3-1 (or the pseudogene TRBV3-2) and J is TRBJ2-2; 7 positions agree with TRBD2. V lost 1 base, J lost 5 bases, and 4 bases stayed unmatched. CDR3 length equals 15 residues. CDR1 and CDR2 (germline): LGHDT, YNNKEL (reference sequence).

The rearrangement uses TRBV24-1 and TRBJ2-2; TRBD1 matches 12 bases. The germline gives CDR1 KGHDR, CDR2 SFDVKD. This CDR3 region has 15 residues. V lost 10 bases, J lost 9 bases, and 11 bases stayed unmatched. The CDR3 sequence is CATATGQGAGWELFF. DNA of the CDR3: TGTGCCACAGCGACGGGACAGGGGGCGGGATGGGAGCTGTTTTTT.

The chain carries TRBV6-2 or TRBV6-3 and TRBJ2-2; perhaps TRBD1 as D (6 bases). Trimming stripped 4 bases from V and 0 bases from J, with 9 bases between. The CDR3 sequence is 15 residues long. Germline CDR1 is MNHEY and CDR2 is SVGEGT. CDR3 loop: CASSFRTANTGELFF. DNA of the CDR3: TGTGCCAGCAGTTTCCGGACAGCGAACACCGGGGAGCTGTTTTTT.

The chain joins TRBV27 to TRBJ1-1, with TRBD1 matching over 7 bases. The CDR3 totals 14 residues. Germline-derived CDR1 and CDR2 are MNHEY and SMNVEV (reference sequence). With 5 bases clipped from V and 6 bases from J, the junction kept 9 bases outside the gene matches. The CDR3 protein is CASSTNRGRAEAFF. The CDR3 region has the DNA TGTGCCAGCAGTACTAACAGGGGCAGGGCTGAAGCTTTCTTT.

The chain employs TRBV10-3 and TRBJ2-1, with D uncertain. In germline, CDR1 is ENHRY, CDR2 SYGVKD. The CDR3 covers 13 residues. V lost 6 bases and J lost 2, with 8 bases in between. The CDR3 bases are TGTGCCATCAGCACGGGTGCCTACAATGAGCAGTTCTTC. Residues: CAISTGAYNEQFF.

The chain carries TRBV7-9 and TRBJ2-5; D remains unclear. Germline loops: CDR1 SEHNR, CDR2 FQNEAQ (reference sequence). The CDR3 extends over 11 amino acids. Trimming removed 3 bases from V and 5 bases from J, with 4 bases in between. CDR3 loop: CASSFRETQYF. CDR3 nucleotide sequence: TGTGCCAGCAGCTTTCGGGAGACCCAGTACTTC.

This clone was seen a few times. The genes are TRBV5-1 and TRBJ1-5, with TRBD1 as a possible D gene (6 bases). The CDR3 loop spans 13 amino acids. Trimming shortened V by 3 bases and J by 4 bases, and 8 bases separated the two germline ends. Germline CDR1 is SGHRS and CDR2 is YFSETQ. CDR3 residues: CASSSGQNQPQHF. CDR3 bases: TGCGCCAGCAGCTCGGGACAAAATCAGCCCCAGCATTTT.

This chain connects TRBV5-1 to TRBJ2-1, with unresolved D. V was trimmed by 5 bases and J by 4 bases, leaving 10 bases between them. The CDR3 is 13 residues long. In germline, CDR1 is SGHRS, CDR2 YFSETQ. CDR3 region: CASRISVYNEQFF. CDR3 DNA sequence: TGCGCCAGCAGGATTTCAGTTTACAATGAGCAGTTCTTC.

This clone is a singleton in its sample. For the CDR3, the DNA is TGTGCCAGCAGCCCAAATAATGAAAAACTGTTTTTT. Residues: CASSPNNEKLFF. V is TRBV12-3 or TRBV12-4 and J is TRBJ1-4; D gene unclear. The CDR3 sequence is 12 residues long. Trimming removed 6 bases at V and 4 bases at J, with 6 bases between.

The chain has TRBV3-1 (or the pseudogene TRBV3-2) and TRBJ2-3, with D hard to call. The V and J ends lost 2 bases and 0 bases respectively, with 6 bases between them. In germline, CDR1 is LGHDT, CDR2 YNNKEL (reference sequence). CDR3 length: 14 amino acids. The CDR3 here is CASSQMTSTDTQYF. The CDR3 DNA reads as TGTGCCAGCAGCCAAATGACTAGCACAGATACGCAGTATTTT.

The CDR3 loop is CASRRGISNQPQHF. CDR3 nucleotide sequence: TGTGCCAGCAGAAGGGGGATTAGCAATCAGCCCCAGCATTTT. The rearrangement joins TRBV6-5 to TRBJ1-5; D might be TRBD1 (6 bases). Between the trimmed V and J ends, which lost 6 bases and 0 bases, there was a span of 9 bases. This CDR3 region has 14 residues. CDR1 and CDR2 from the germline V gene are MNHEY and SVGAGI.

The table lists this clone with a count of one. V and J are TRBV6-5 and TRBJ2-7; 9 positions agree with TRBD1. V dropped 2 bases and J dropped 5; count of bases not matched to a gene: 7. Germline CDR1 reads MNHEY; CDR2 reads SVGAGI. The CDR3 is 15 amino acids. The CDR3 DNA sequence: TGTGCCAGCAGTTACCAGGCGACAGGGGGGAACGAGCAGTACGTC. It specifies CASSYQATGGNEQYV.